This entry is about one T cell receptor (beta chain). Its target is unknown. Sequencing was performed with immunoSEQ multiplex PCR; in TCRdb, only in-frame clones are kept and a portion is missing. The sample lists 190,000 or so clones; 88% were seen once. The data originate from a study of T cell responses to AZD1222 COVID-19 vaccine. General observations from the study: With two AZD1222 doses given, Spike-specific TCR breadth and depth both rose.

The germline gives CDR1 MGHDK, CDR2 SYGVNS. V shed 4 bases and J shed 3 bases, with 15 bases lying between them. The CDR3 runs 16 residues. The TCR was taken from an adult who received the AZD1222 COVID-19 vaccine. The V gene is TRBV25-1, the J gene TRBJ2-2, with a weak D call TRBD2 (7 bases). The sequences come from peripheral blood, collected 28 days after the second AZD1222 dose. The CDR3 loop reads CASSVLRGADTGELFF. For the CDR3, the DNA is TGTGCCAGCAGTGTCCTACGGGGGGCGGACACCGGGGAGCTGTTTTTT.